This TCR beta chain is drawn from a study of response to subunit inactivated influenza vaccine. V lost 1 base and J 7 bases, leaving 11 bases between the germline ends. The CDR3 has 13 amino acids. TCRdb reanalysed the RT-PCR reads using MiXCR and keeps one entry per CDR3 protein. Of some 550,000 distinct CDR3 sequences in the sample, approximately 22% were seen once. This same sample was also part of a study on T cells expressing NK-cell markers. That source reports: As the method of synthesis, 5'RACE template switching with UMIs yielded TCR beta cDNA. The authors applied an anti-gamma-delta TCR antibody in several experiments, and it restricted sorting to alpha-beta TCR T cells. Topping the CD3+CD56-NKG2C+ fraction as well were these clonotypes, in a few donors.

The specimen was CD4+ T cells sorted from PBMCs, collected 11 to 12 days after vaccination. V gene TRBV12-3 or TRBV12-4 combines with J gene TRBJ2-7; D gene ambiguous. The clonotype originates from a man aged 50 to 59 who received an inactivated influenza vaccine. DNA for the CDR3: TGTGCCAGCAGTTTAGGGGTCTCCGGGGAGCAGTACTTC. It yields the protein CASSLGVSGEQYF.